The clone carrying this TCR beta chain showed up just once. This sample is part of a study of blood T cell repertoires in COVID-19. Only in-frame clones appear in the TCRdb table, and some are missing; sequencing was by immunoSEQ multiplex PCR. The sample yields about 150,000 clones, around 80% seen once. This CDR3 contains 13 residues. CDR1 is MNHEY, CDR2 SVGEGT, per germline. The V gene end was trimmed by 2 bases and the J gene end by 7 bases; junction bases not matched to a gene: 4. This chain links TRBV6-2 or TRBV6-3 with TRBJ1-2; 7 bases match TRBD1. The TCR comes from a woman between 50 and 59 years old with acute or convalescent COVID-19. The sample taken for sequencing was peripheral blood. CDR3 in amino acids: CASSYTGEVGYTF. The CDR3 nucleotides read TGTGCCAGCAGTTACACAGGGGAGGTTGGCTACACCTTC.